This is a list of T cell receptor beta chains from one sample in a study of OX40 agonist ivuxolimab in advanced cancers. Method: immunoSEQ multiplex PCR; TCRdb's copy keeps in-frame clones and lacks some. The sample has approximately 50,000 clones; roughly nine tenths are singletons. The sequenced sample was CD4+ or CD8+ T cells sorted from blood, obtained in a trial of the OX40 agonist ivuxolimab. The origin of the receptors is an adult with an advanced solid tumor such as melanoma, head and neck, liver or kidney cancer. Both conserved end residues are part of each CDR3. Each record gives: clone size, V gene, D gene, J gene, CDR3 DNA, CDR3 protein. A D gene is named only where the DNA matches it firmly. Some rows mark clone size as missing; the rest say once, few, many or name a class of expanded clone.

clone_size: few; v_call: TRBV6-1; d_call: TRBD1; j_call: TRBJ1-4; cdr3_nt: TGTGCCAGCAGAATCCGACAGGGGGCAGGAGGGATGCTGTTTTTT; cdr3_aa: CASRIRQGAGGMLFF
clone_size: few; v_call: TRBV6-5; d_call: NA; j_call: TRBJ1-2; cdr3_nt: TGTGCCAGCAACCGGGCGGGGCTAAGCTATGGCTACACCTTC; cdr3_aa: CASNRAGLSYGYTF
clone_size: few; v_call: TRBV14; d_call: TRBD1; j_call: TRBJ1-2; cdr3_nt: TGTGCCAGCAGCGCGACAGGGGGCGATGGCTACACCTTC; cdr3_aa: CASSATGGDGYTF
clone_size: NA; v_call: TRBV5-6; d_call: NA; j_call: TRBJ1-3; cdr3_nt: TGTGCCAGCAGCTTGGAGTCTGGGAGGGTGGCTGGAAACACCATATATTTT; cdr3_aa: CASSLESGRVAGNTIYF
clone_size: NA; v_call: TRBV11-2; d_call: TRBD2; j_call: TRBJ2-3; cdr3_nt: TGTGCCAGCAGTTGGATAGCGGGGGGGGAGACAGATACGCAGTATTTT; cdr3_aa: CASSWIAGGETDTQYF
clone_size: once; v_call: TRBV5-1; d_call: TRBD2; j_call: TRBJ2-1; cdr3_nt: TGCGCCAGCAGCGTACACGGACCTAGCGGGGGGTTTAATGAGCAGTTCTTC; cdr3_aa: CASSVHGPSGGFNEQFF
clone_size: NA; v_call: TRBV11-2; d_call: TRBD2; j_call: TRBJ2-7; cdr3_nt: TGTGCCAGCAGCTTTGCGGGGGGGGCCTACGAGCAGTACTTC; cdr3_aa: CASSFAGGAYEQYF
clone_size: NA; v_call: TRBV19; d_call: NA; j_call: TRBJ2-2; cdr3_nt: TGTGCCAGTAGTATTGTCGAGTTCACCGGGGAGCTGTTTTTT; cdr3_aa: CASSIVEFTGELFF
clone_size: NA; v_call: TRBV10-2; d_call: TRBD2; j_call: TRBJ2-1; cdr3_nt: TGCGCCAGCAGAAACATAGCGGGAGGACGGGACAATGAGCAGTTCTTC; cdr3_aa: CASRNIAGGRDNEQFF
clone_size: NA; v_call: TRBV11-2; d_call: NA; j_call: TRBJ2-7; cdr3_nt: TGTGCCAGCAGCCTCATGTACGAGCAGTACTTC; cdr3_aa: CASSLMYEQYF
clone_size: NA; v_call: TRBV20-1; d_call: NA; j_call: TRBJ1-1; cdr3_nt: TGCAGTGCTATCCCCGCCACTGAAGCTTTCTTT; cdr3_aa: CSAIPATEAFF
clone_size: few; v_call: TRBV28; d_call: NA; j_call: TRBJ1-3; cdr3_nt: TGTGCCAGCAGTCTCCCCGCCACAGAGGGAAACACCATATATTTT; cdr3_aa: CASSLPATEGNTIYF
clone_size: NA; v_call: TRBV6-1; d_call: TRBD1; j_call: TRBJ1-4; cdr3_nt: TGTGCCAGCCACCCGGACAGGACGACGGGAAAACTGTTTTTT; cdr3_aa: CASHPDRTTGKLFF
clone_size: once; v_call: TRBV11-3; d_call: NA; j_call: TRBJ2-2; cdr3_nt: TGTGCCAGCAGCTTAGGTGGGGGCCGATCCGACACCGGGGAGCTGTTTTTT; cdr3_aa: CASSLGGGRSDTGELFF
clone_size: NA; v_call: TRBV19; d_call: TRBD1; j_call: TRBJ2-5; cdr3_nt: TGTGCCAGTAGTCTCTCGGACAGGGTATCTCTCGGGACCCAGTACTTC; cdr3_aa: CASSLSDRVSLGTQYF
clone_size: NA; v_call: TRBV28; d_call: NA; j_call: TRBJ1-5; cdr3_nt: NA; cdr3_aa: CASSSSRQGKGNQPQHF
clone_size: NA; v_call: TRBV6-5; d_call: TRBD2; j_call: TRBJ2-2; cdr3_nt: TGTGCCAGTCGGGCTAGCGGGAGCGGCGGGGAGCTGTTTTTT; cdr3_aa: CASRASGSGGELFF
clone_size: NA; v_call: TRBV19; d_call: TRBD1; j_call: TRBJ1-4; cdr3_nt: TGTGCCAGTAGTCGGGACAGGGGAGATGAAAAACTGTTTTTT; cdr3_aa: CASSRDRGDEKLFF
clone_size: once; v_call: TRBV6-5; d_call: NA; j_call: TRBJ2-7; cdr3_nt: TGTGCCAGCATCGCCGACAGGTTCCCCTACGAGCAGTACTTC; cdr3_aa: CASIADRFPYEQYF
clone_size: NA; v_call: TRBV9; d_call: TRBD1; j_call: TRBJ2-7; cdr3_nt: TGTGCCAGCAGCGCGGGGACAGCTAGCTCCTACGAGCAGTACTTC; cdr3_aa: CASSAGTASSYEQYF
clone_size: NA; v_call: TRBV7-9; d_call: NA; j_call: TRBJ1-2; cdr3_nt: TGTGCCAGCAGGTCCACAAGTCTATGGAGCTACACCTTC; cdr3_aa: CASRSTSLWSYTF
clone_size: NA; v_call: TRBV5-1; d_call: NA; j_call: TRBJ1-1; cdr3_nt: TGCGCCAGCAGGCCTAGGGGGGCGAACACTGAAGCTTTCTTT; cdr3_aa: CASRPRGANTEAFF
clone_size: NA; v_call: TRBV7-8; d_call: TRBD1; j_call: TRBJ2-7; cdr3_nt: TGTGCCAGCAGCTTAGCGAACAGGGGGTACCTTAGCTACGAGCAGTACTTC; cdr3_aa: CASSLANRGYLSYEQYF
clone_size: NA; v_call: TRBV6-1; d_call: TRBD2; j_call: TRBJ2-3; cdr3_nt: TGTGCCAGCAGTGGAACTGCGACTAGCGGGAGATTGAATACGCAGTATTTT; cdr3_aa: CASSGTATSGRLNTQYF
clone_size: NA; v_call: TRBV29-1; d_call: NA; j_call: TRBJ2-5; cdr3_nt: TGCAGCGTTGAAAAAGTACAGGGAGAGACCCAGTACTTC; cdr3_aa: CSVEKVQGETQYF
clone_size: NA; v_call: TRBV5-6; d_call: NA; j_call: TRBJ2-1; cdr3_nt: TGTGCCAGCAGCTTGGACCCGACGGGGCGCTACAATGAGCAGTTCTTC; cdr3_aa: CASSLDPTGRYNEQFF
clone_size: NA; v_call: TRBV29-1; d_call: NA; j_call: TRBJ2-5; cdr3_nt: TGCAGCGCCGAACGGCTCACCGGAAGGTACCAAGAGACCCAGTACTTC; cdr3_aa: CSAERLTGRYQETQYF
clone_size: NA; v_call: TRBV11-2; d_call: TRBD1; j_call: TRBJ2-1; cdr3_nt: TGTGCCAGCAGCCCCGGGGACAGGCCCAATGAGCAGTTCTTC; cdr3_aa: CASSPGDRPNEQFF
clone_size: NA; v_call: TRBV6-1; d_call: NA; j_call: TRBJ1-2; cdr3_nt: TGTGCCAGCAACTTCCAGGGGAACTATGGCTACACCTTC; cdr3_aa: CASNFQGNYGYTF
clone_size: few; v_call: TRBV5-1; d_call: TRBD2; j_call: TRBJ2-7; cdr3_nt: TGCGCCAGCAGGGCCGGGACTAGCGAAGCCTACGAGCAGTACTTC; cdr3_aa: CASRAGTSEAYEQYF
clone_size: NA; v_call: TRBV5-1; d_call: NA; j_call: TRBJ2-5; cdr3_nt: TGCGCCAGCAGCTTGGCCACCTTCCAAGAGACCCAGTACTTC; cdr3_aa: CASSLATFQETQYF
clone_size: NA; v_call: TRBV6-1; d_call: NA; j_call: TRBJ2-4; cdr3_nt: TGTGCCAGCAGTGAAGCCCCACGTGGCGGGATACAAAACATTCAGTACTTC; cdr3_aa: CASSEAPRGGIQNIQYF
clone_size: NA; v_call: TRBV15; d_call: TRBD2; j_call: TRBJ2-3; cdr3_nt: TGTGCCACCAGCAGAGGGGGACGGGGGGGCACAGATACGCAGTATTTT; cdr3_aa: CATSRGGRGGTDTQYF
clone_size: NA; v_call: TRBV2; d_call: NA; j_call: TRBJ2-2; cdr3_nt: TGTGCCAGCAGTGTGAGGGTGGAGCTGTTTTTT; cdr3_aa: CASSVRVELFF
clone_size: once; v_call: TRBV30; d_call: NA; j_call: TRBJ1-3; cdr3_nt: TGTGCCTGGACCAAGGGGGTTTCTGGAAACACCATATATTTT; cdr3_aa: CAWTKGVSGNTIYF
clone_size: NA; v_call: TRBV5-5; d_call: TRBD1; j_call: TRBJ2-2; cdr3_nt: TGTGCCAGCAGCTTGATAGCCGGGACAGCCTTGAACACCGGGGAGCTGTTTTTT; cdr3_aa: CASSLIAGTALNTGELFF
clone_size: NA; v_call: TRBV2; d_call: NA; j_call: TRBJ1-1; cdr3_nt: TGTGCCAGACAGGGTTCTCTCGGACGGGACACTGAAGCTTTCTTT; cdr3_aa: CARQGSLGRDTEAFF
clone_size: few; v_call: TRBV2; d_call: NA; j_call: TRBJ1-1; cdr3_nt: TGTGCCAGCGGGTGGCAGAGTGAAGCTTTCTTT; cdr3_aa: CASGWQSEAFF
clone_size: NA; v_call: TRBV9; d_call: TRBD1; j_call: TRBJ1-2; cdr3_nt: TGTGCCAGCAGCGTAGGGACAGGGTCGGGAGGCTACACCTTC; cdr3_aa: CASSVGTGSGGYTF
clone_size: few; v_call: TRBV18; d_call: TRBD1; j_call: TRBJ1-4; cdr3_nt: TGTGCCAGCTCACTGGGACAGGCAGAAAAACTGTTTTTT; cdr3_aa: CASSLGQAEKLFF
clone_size: once; v_call: TRBV15; d_call: NA; j_call: TRBJ1-5; cdr3_nt: TGTGCCACCAGCAGAGATCTGGGACATAGCAATCAGCCCCAGCATTTT; cdr3_aa: CATSRDLGHSNQPQHF
clone_size: NA; v_call: TRBV9; d_call: TRBD2; j_call: TRBJ2-1; cdr3_nt: TGTGCCAGCAGCGCGACTAGCGGGGCGAACAATGAGCAGTTCTTC; cdr3_aa: CASSATSGANNEQFF
clone_size: NA; v_call: TRBV5-1; d_call: NA; j_call: TRBJ2-3; cdr3_nt: TGCGCCAGCAGCTTTTTAGATACGCAGTATTTT; cdr3_aa: CASSFLDTQYF
clone_size: NA; v_call: TRBV18; d_call: NA; j_call: TRBJ2-4; cdr3_nt: TGTGCCAGCTCACAATCGGAAGCCAAAAACATTCAGTACTTC; cdr3_aa: CASSQSEAKNIQYF
clone_size: NA; v_call: TRBV6-5; d_call: NA; j_call: TRBJ2-5; cdr3_nt: TGTGCCTCCAAAACCCCCGGGCGAGAGACCCAGTACTTC; cdr3_aa: CASKTPGRETQYF
clone_size: NA; v_call: TRBV6-1; d_call: NA; j_call: TRBJ1-5; cdr3_nt: TGTGCCAGCAGAGGGGCTAGCAATCAGCCCCAGCATTTT; cdr3_aa: CASRGASNQPQHF
clone_size: NA; v_call: TRBV30; d_call: NA; j_call: TRBJ1-5; cdr3_nt: TGTGCCTGGAGTGCCCCCCCCCATGAGGGTAGCAATCAGCCCCAGCATTTT; cdr3_aa: CAWSAPPHEGSNQPQHF
clone_size: NA; v_call: TRBV11-2; d_call: TRBD1; j_call: TRBJ2-7; cdr3_nt: TGTGCCAGCAGCCTCGACAGGGACTACGAGCAGTACTTC; cdr3_aa: CASSLDRDYEQYF
clone_size: NA; v_call: TRBV28; d_call: NA; j_call: TRBJ1-5; cdr3_nt: TGTGCCAGCAGTTTAAGGGGAAGGTGGAATCAGCCCCAGCATTTT; cdr3_aa: CASSLRGRWNQPQHF
clone_size: NA; v_call: TRBV5-4; d_call: NA; j_call: TRBJ1-1; cdr3_nt: TGTGCCAGCAGCCGGGACCCGAACACTGAAGCTTTCTTT; cdr3_aa: CASSRDPNTEAFF
clone_size: NA; v_call: TRBV4-3; d_call: NA; j_call: TRBJ1-2; cdr3_nt: TGCGCCAGCAGCCAAGATCTTGCCAGGAGTGGAAGCTACACCTTC; cdr3_aa: CASSQDLARSGSYTF
clone_size: NA; v_call: TRBV30; d_call: TRBD2; j_call: TRBJ2-1; cdr3_nt: TGTGCCTGGAGTCGGACTAGCGGGAGACGGTTCTTC; cdr3_aa: CAWSRTSGRRFF
clone_size: NA; v_call: TRBV7-2; d_call: NA; j_call: TRBJ2-3; cdr3_nt: TGTGCCAGCAGCAAACGGACCACAGATACGCAGTATTTT; cdr3_aa: CASSKRTTDTQYF
clone_size: NA; v_call: TRBV27; d_call: NA; j_call: TRBJ1-6; cdr3_nt: TGTGCCAGCAGTTTCTTGAGAGGGAGAGTAGATGGACCCCTCCACTTT; cdr3_aa: CASSFLRGRVDGPLHF